The sequence of this TCR beta chain was determined in a study of response to subunit inactivated influenza vaccine. Study-level points and caveats: With each seasonal influenza vaccination, the authors suggested, few new T cells are recruited.

Each CDR3 protein gets one entry after TCRdb re-called the RT-PCR reads with MiXCR. The repertoire holds roughly 190,000 distinct CDR3 sequences, with approximately 14% as singletons. Remarks on this clonotype: Its antigen is not known.

Sample: CD8+ T cells sorted from PBMCs, taken less than 6 days after vaccination. The source of this sequence is a man between 45 and 60 years old who received an inactivated influenza vaccine.

The DNA of the CDR3 is TGTGCCAGCAGCTCGGGGACACAAGAGACCCAGTACTTC. This sequence encodes CASSSGTQETQYF. The rearrangement joins TRBV5-6 to TRBJ2-5; TRBD1 might be the D (6 bases). Germline lookup yields CDR1 SGHDT and CDR2 YYEEEE. Between the trimmed V and J ends, which lost 3 bases and 2 bases, there was a span of 8 bases. This CDR3 comprises 13 residues.